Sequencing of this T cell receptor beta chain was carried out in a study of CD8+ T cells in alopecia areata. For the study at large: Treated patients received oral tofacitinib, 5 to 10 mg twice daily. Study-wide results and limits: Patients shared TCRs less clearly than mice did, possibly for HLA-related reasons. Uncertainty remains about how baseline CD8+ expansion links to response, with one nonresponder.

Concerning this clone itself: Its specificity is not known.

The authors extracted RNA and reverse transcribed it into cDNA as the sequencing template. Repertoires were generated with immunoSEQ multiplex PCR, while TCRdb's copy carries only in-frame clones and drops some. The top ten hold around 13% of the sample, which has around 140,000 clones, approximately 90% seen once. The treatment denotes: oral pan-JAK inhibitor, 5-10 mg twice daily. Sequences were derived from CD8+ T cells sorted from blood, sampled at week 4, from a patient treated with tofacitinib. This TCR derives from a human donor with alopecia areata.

The CDR3 sequence: CASSPLGAQAFF. The CDR3 region has the DNA TGTGCCAGCAGTCCCCTGGGGGCGCAAGCTTTCTTT. The chain couples TRBV2 to TRBJ1-1; D is perhaps TRBD1 (6 bases). V was clipped by 5 bases and J by 9 bases, with 13 bases between them. The CDR3 runs to 12 residues. Germline assignment: CDR1 SNHLY and CDR2 FYNNEI.